This T cell receptor beta chain originates from a study of T cells in localized non-small cell lung cancer. Study-level results: Without multi-region sequencing, intratumor heterogeneity could not be excluded. Appearances in adjacent lung were noted for a median 57 of the top 100 tumor clones. Overall survival was longer when the density of T cells in the blood was higher. There was higher T cell clonality in uninvolved adjacent lung than in tumor, and it was highest there.

Repertoires were generated with immunoSEQ multiplex PCR, while TCRdb's copy carries only in-frame clones and drops some. The data contain 50,000 or so clones, less than 85% of them singletons. Notes on this clone: Its cognate antigen is unknown.

The sample consisted of PBMCs, taken before any cancer treatment. The source is a woman between 40 and 69 years old with stage II lung adenocarcinoma.

The CDR3 spells CASSLQRTGELFF. The CDR3 DNA follows: TGTGCCAGCAGCTTACAGCGTACCGGGGAGCTGTTTTTT. This chain links TRBV7-8 with TRBJ2-2; D not resolved. Trimming cost V 2 bases and J 5 bases, with 6 bases left between them. There are 13 residues in the CDR3. The V gene's germline CDR1 is SGHVS and CDR2 FQNEAQ.